The clone carrying this TCR beta chain was counted between two and nine times. Its antigen remains unidentified. These data are taken from a study of T cell repertoires in cytomegalovirus infection. About the research overall: Public TCR beta signatures marked donors with CMV infection and the matching HLA. Findings and caveats of the study: Dominating the ex vivo response were TCR beta clonotypes that were CMV-specific and HLA-C-restricted.

TCRdb reprocessed the reads with MiXCR, giving one entry per CDR3 protein. The repertoire has 310,000 or so distinct CDR3 sequences, about 23% of them found once; the top ten carry approximately 13%. Germline V gene sequence: CDR1 MNHEY, CDR2 SVGEGT. The CDR3 length is 12 residues. Deletions cut 7 bases from V and 6 bases from J, with 12 bases between. The sample taken for sequencing was PBMCs. The gene calls are TRBV6-2 or TRBV6-3 and TRBJ1-1; D call uncertain. The TCR sequence derives from a human donor in good health (CMV status not recorded). Some clones in this sample may be carry-over from other donors' samples. CDR3 sequence reads: CASMDSWAEAFF. CDR3 in DNA: TGTGCCAGCATGGATTCCTGGGCTGAAGCTTTCTTT.